The 26 T cell receptor beta chains below come from one sample, sequenced in a study of early T cells in non-severe SARS-CoV-2 infection. TCRdb ran MiXCR on the 5' RACE reads and lists one entry per CDR3 protein. The sample has 25,000 to 30,000 distinct CDR3 sequences; around 6% are singletons. Material: whole blood, obtained at baseline. Receptors originate from an adult who was a healthcare worker with PCR-confirmed SARS-CoV-2 infection or an uninfected control (not recorded which).

This clonotype was seen at least ten times. This chain links TRBV7-3 with TRBJ2-7; TRBD1 matches 7 bases. This CDR3 comprises 15 residues. V lost 2 bases, J lost 0 bases, and 4 bases stayed unmatched. Per the germline V gene, CDR1 is SGHTA and CDR2 is FQGTGA. This CDR3 reads CASSLLGQSSYEQYF. CDR3 DNA: TGTGCCAGCAGCTTACTGGGACAGAGCTCCTACGAGCAGTACTTC.

This clonotype was counted at least ten times. The J gene is TRBJ2-7, the V gene TRBV12-3 or TRBV12-4; 10 nucleotides align to TRBD2. Trimming at V came to 4 bases and at J to 3 bases, leaving 9 bases not matched to a gene. The CDR3 sequence is 16 residues long. Here the CDR3 DNA reads TGTGCCAGCAGTTCCCTGGGGGTAGCGGGGGGCTACGAGCAGTACTTC. The encoded protein is CASSSLGVAGGYEQYF.

This clonotype was seen at least ten times. The chain has TRBV20-1 and TRBJ1-5; no clear D. Germline CDR1 is DFQATT and CDR2 is SNEGSKA (reference sequence). The CDR3 spans 14 residues. V gave up 2 bases and J gave up 1 base, with 9 bases separating them. CDR3 bases: TGCAGTGCTAGAAAAGGTAGCAGCAATCAGCCCCAGCATTTT. Its protein is CSARKGSSNQPQHF.

This clonotype has a count of ten or more. The V and J genes are TRBV6-5 and TRBJ2-2; D gene uncertain. The germline gives CDR1 MNHEY, CDR2 SVGAGI. The ends were cut back, 2 bases at V and 3 bases at J, with 10 bases in the middle. The CDR3 runs 15 residues. CDR3 nucleotides: TGTGCCAGCAGTTACGGAGTGGGGTACACCGGGGAGCTGTTTTTT. This sequence encodes CASSYGVGYTGELFF.

This clonotype was seen at least ten times. This chain links TRBV7-2 with TRBJ1-3; tentatively, D is TRBD1 (6 bases). This CDR3 contains 16 residues. In germline, CDR1 is SGHTA, CDR2 FQGNSA. The V and J ends lost 8 bases and 3 bases respectively, with 20 bases between them. CDR3: CASLVRGWKGGNTIYF. CDR3 nucleotide sequence: TGTGCCAGCCTCGTCAGGGGCTGGAAGGGTGGAAACACCATATATTTT.

This clonotype was observed at least ten times. This chain's CDR3 is CASSSTGTRGSEQFF. The CDR3 DNA sequence: TGTGCCAGCAGCTCCACCGGGACCCGCGGGAGTGAGCAGTTCTTC. The J gene is TRBJ2-1, the V gene TRBV7-3; 7 bases are shared with TRBD2. This CDR3 has 15 amino acids. Germline CDR1 reads SGHTA; CDR2 reads FQGTGA. The ends lost 4 bases at V and 9 bases at J; junction bases unmatched: 12.

This clonotype was detected ten times or more. The chain has TRBV5-6 and TRBJ2-1; 12 nucleotides match TRBD2. V lost 1 base and J lost 7; bases outside the gene matches: 6. This CDR3 has 16 amino acids. Germline assignment: CDR1 SGHDT and CDR2 YYEEEE. Written as DNA, the CDR3 is TGTGCCAGCAGCTTGCTAGGGACTAGCGGGTTAAATGAGCAGTTCTTC. The encoded protein is CASSLLGTSGLNEQFF.

This clonotype was seen many times. The V call is TRBV6-5, the J call TRBJ2-1; possible D gene TRBD1, 7 bases. The CDR3 totals 17 residues. V was shortened by 5 bases and J by 10 bases, with 27 bases between the two germline ends. Germline V CDR1 and CDR2: MNHEY, SVGAGI. The CDR3 DNA reads TGTGCCAGCAGTCGTGGCGGGACAGCCGGGTCAGTCCCCGAGCAGTTCTTC. Translation: CASSRGGTAGSVPEQFF.

The V gene is TRBV4-3, the J gene TRBJ2-7; 7 nucleotides line up with TRBD1. Germline V gives CDR1 LGHNA, CDR2 YSLEER. CDR3 length: 15 amino acids. The V segment lost 3 bases and the J segment 3 bases; nucleotides outside the gene matches: 8. CDR3 in amino acids: CASSHLQGTGYEQYF. CDR3 in DNA: TGCGCCAGCAGCCACTTACAGGGGACCGGCTACGAGCAGTACTTC.

This clonotype was seen repeatedly, ten times or more. J is TRBJ2-5 and V is TRBV18, with no clear D. Deletions cut 3 bases from V and 5 bases from J, with 10 bases between. The CDR3 length is 13 residues. The germline gives CDR1 KGHSH, CDR2 LQKENI. The CDR3 reads CASSPRQAETQYF. Written as DNA, the CDR3 is TGTGCCAGCTCACCGCGGCAAGCGGAGACCCAGTACTTC.

This clonotype was picked up many times. V and J are TRBV3-1 and TRBJ1-5, with D hard to call. CDR1 LGHDT and CDR2 YNNKEL come from the germline V gene (reference sequence). V gave up 4 bases and J gave up 2 bases, with 9 bases separating them. The length of the CDR3 is 14 residues. In DNA form, the CDR3 reads TGTGCCAGCAGCCGATCGATGGGCAATCAGCCCCAGCATTTT. Amino acids: CASSRSMGNQPQHF.

This clonotype appeared many times. At one end the junction does not follow the germline gene, possibly because of a read error. This chain links TRBV7-9 with TRBJ1-1, with 9 bases matching TRBD1. In germline, CDR1 is SEHNR, CDR2 FQNEAQ (reference sequence). CDR3 length: 15 residues. CDR3 loop: CASSLGQGGNTEAFF. DNA for the CDR3: TGTGCCAGCAGCTTGGGACAGGGAGGGAACACTGAAGCCTTCTTT.

This clonotype was detected ten times or more. The chain has TRBV19 and TRBJ2-2, with TRBD2 matching over 7 bases. The V segment lost 6 bases and the J segment 4 bases; nucleotides outside the gene matches: 5. From germline, CDR1 is LNHDA and CDR2 SQIVND (reference sequence). The CDR3 covers 14 residues. The CDR3 sequence: CASRSLAGTGELFF. CDR3 nucleotides: TGTGCCAGTAGGTCCTTAGCGGGCACCGGGGAGCTGTTTTTT.

This clonotype showed up many times. The rearrangement links TRBV20-1 to TRBJ2-1; TRBD1 matches at 8 bases. The germline V gene encodes CDR1 DFQATT and CDR2 SNEGSKA (reference sequence). V lost 5 bases, J lost 4 bases, and 7 bases stayed unmatched. The CDR3 sequence is 14 residues long. The CDR3 sequence is CSAQGTGSYNEQFF. CDR3 nucleotide sequence: TGCAGTGCTCAAGGGACAGGTTCTTACAATGAGCAGTTCTTC.

This clonotype was seen many times. The V call is TRBV6-2 or TRBV6-3, the J call TRBJ1-5; 8 bases line up with TRBD1. The CDR3 sequence is 14 residues long. J lost 6 bases, V lost 7 bases, and 8 bases had no gene match. Per germline, CDR1 MNHEY and CDR2 SVGEGT. The CDR3 here is CASTTGTGAQPQHF. The CDR3, as DNA: TGTGCCAGCACCACCGGGACAGGAGCTCAGCCCCAGCATTTT.

This clonotype was observed many times. This rearrangement joins TRBV19 to TRBJ2-2; D is undetermined. The V end lost 7 bases, the J end lost 0 bases, and 15 bases lay between the germline ends. The CDR3 is 16 residues long. Germline V gene lookup returns CDR1 LNHDA and CDR2 SQIVND (reference sequence). The CDR3 DNA follows: TGTGCCAGTAAGGGCGGAAACACCGCGAACACCGGGGAGCTGTTTTTT. This sequence encodes CASKGGNTANTGELFF.

Details on this clonotype: This clone may be a read error of a much larger clone one base away. The chain uses TRBV30 and TRBJ2-1, with no clear D. Germline CDR1 reads GTSNPN; CDR2 reads SVGIG (reference sequence). This CDR3 comprises 13 residues. CDR3 protein: CASDGLGYNQQFF. The CDR3 DNA is TGTGCCTCTGATGGGCTTGGGTACAATCAGCAGTTCTTC.

The chain is built from TRBV20-1 and TRBJ2-3; D uncertain. V lost 5 bases, J lost 6 bases, and 9 bases lay in between. Germline lookup yields CDR1 DFQATT and CDR2 SNEGSKA (reference sequence). The CDR3 is 11 amino acids. The CDR3 loop reads CSAEPGDTQYF. CDR3 nucleotides: TGCAGTGCTGAGCCGGGTGATACGCAGTATTTT.

This rearrangement joins TRBV11-2 to TRBJ1-1, with unresolved D. V was pared by 0 bases and J by 1 base, with 9 bases between. The germline V gene has CDR1 SGHAT and CDR2 FQNNGV. The length of the CDR3 is 15 residues. CDR3 DNA: TGTGCCAGCAGCTTAGAACCAAGCCCGAACACTGAAGCTTTCTTT. Translated, it gives CASSLEPSPNTEAFF.

Ten or more counts support this clonotype. The chain carries TRBV7-3 and TRBJ2-2; tentative D call: TRBD1 (6 bases). The CDR3 loop spans 16 amino acids. CDR1 and CDR2 from the germline V gene are SGHTA and FQGTGA. Trimming left V 5 bases short and J 0 bases short, with 13 bases between. The chain's CDR3 is CASSPSGGSNTGELFF. CDR3 DNA: TGTGCCAGCAGCCCAAGTGGGGGCTCGAACACCGGGGAGCTGTTTTTT.

This clonotype has more than one count but fewer than ten. The V and J genes are TRBV4-1 and TRBJ2-5, with D perhaps TRBD2 (6 bases). Germline assignment: CDR1 MGHRA and CDR2 YSYEKL. The V gene lost 0 bases and the J gene lost 3 bases, with 17 bases spanning the gap. The length of the CDR3 is 17 residues. DNA for the CDR3: TGCGCCAGCAGCCAAGATCCGGGGGAGGAGTTGAAAGAGACCCAGTACTTC. This codes for CASSQDPGEELKETQYF.

The rearrangement uses TRBV2 and TRBJ1-4; 7 bases fit TRBD1. V shed 8 bases, J shed 4 bases, and the junction held 4 bases outside the gene matches. This CDR3 comprises 13 residues. Looked up from germline, CDR1 is SNHLY and CDR2 is FYNNEI. The CDR3 loop is CASGDSLNEKLFF. CDR3 nucleotides: TGTGCCAGCGGGGACAGCCTTAATGAAAAACTGTTTTTT.

This clonotype was seen ten or more times. V usage is TRBV30 and J usage is TRBJ2-2, with D perhaps matching TRBD2 (5 bases). CDR3 length: 13 amino acids. The germline CDR1 and CDR2 sequences are GTSNPN and SVGIG (reference sequence). V lost 0 bases and J lost 6, with 8 bases in between. The CDR3 coding sequence is TGTGCCTGGAGTGTGGGAGTAGCCGGGGAGCTGTTTTTT. Its protein is CAWSVGVAGELFF.

This clonotype occurred a few times. The rearrangement uses TRBV5-1 and TRBJ2-3; tentative D call: TRBD2 (8 bases). Trimming cost V 4 bases and J 5 bases, with 23 bases left between them. This CDR3 region has 17 residues. Germline CDR1 and CDR2: SGHRS and YFSETQ. The CDR3: CASSPQGGGRPQDTQYF. DNA for the CDR3: TGCGCCAGCAGCCCGCAGGGGGGCGGGAGGCCCCAAGATACGCAGTATTTT.

This clonotype was counted at least ten times. The chain employs TRBV3-1 and TRBJ1-2, with D possibly matching TRBD1 (5 bases). Germline V gives CDR1 LGHDT, CDR2 YNNKEL (reference sequence). V dropped 3 bases and J dropped 4 bases, with 12 bases sitting between them. CDR3 length: 14 residues. This CDR3 is CASSQDAGLYGYTF. CDR3 bases: TGTGCCAGCAGCCAGGACGCAGGGCTCTATGGCTACACCTTC.

This clonotype was detected ten times or more. The chain combines TRBV7-8 with TRBJ2-5; no definite D call. Trimming stripped 1 base from V and 2 bases from J, with 11 bases between. Germline values: CDR1 SGHVS, CDR2 FQNEAQ. CDR3 size: 15 residues. The chain's CDR3 is CASSLVRTVQETQYF. The CDR3 DNA sequence: TGTGCCAGCAGCTTAGTCCGAACGGTACAAGAGACCCAGTACTTC.